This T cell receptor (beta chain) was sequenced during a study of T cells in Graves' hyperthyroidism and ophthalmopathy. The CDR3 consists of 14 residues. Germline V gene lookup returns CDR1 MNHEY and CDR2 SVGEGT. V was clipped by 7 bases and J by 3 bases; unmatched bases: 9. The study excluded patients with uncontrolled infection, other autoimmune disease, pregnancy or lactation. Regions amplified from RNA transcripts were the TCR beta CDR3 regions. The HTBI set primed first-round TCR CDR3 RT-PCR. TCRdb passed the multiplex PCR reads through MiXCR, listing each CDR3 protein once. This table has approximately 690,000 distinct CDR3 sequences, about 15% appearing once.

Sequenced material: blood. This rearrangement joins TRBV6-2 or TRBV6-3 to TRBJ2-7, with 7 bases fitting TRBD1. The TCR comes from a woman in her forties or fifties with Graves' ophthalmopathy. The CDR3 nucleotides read TGTGCCAGCAAAAAACCGGGACAGAACTACGAGCAGTACTTC. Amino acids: CASKKPGQNYEQYF.